Listed below are T cell receptor beta chains from one sample, sequenced in a study of blood T cell repertoires in COVID-19. The repertoire was sequenced with immunoSEQ multiplex PCR; TCRdb's copy has only in-frame clones and lacks some. This table has 200,000 to 300,000 clones, 80% to 90% appearing once. Sample: peripheral blood. These receptors were obtained from a man aged 25 to 40 with active or convalescent COVID-19. Each CDR3 is given with its conserved first and last residue. D genes are given only for firm matches. Where a row states a size, it is once, few, many or the class of an expanded clone; other rows omit it.

cdr3_nt	cdr3_aa	v_call	j_call	clone_size	d_call
TGTGCCAGTAGTAGTTCCGGGACAGAGAATTCACCCCTCCACTTT	CASSSSGTENSPLHF	TRBV19	TRBJ1-6	.	TRBD1
TGCGCCAGCAGCTTGGATTTTGGGACACCCTCCGGGGAGCTGTTTTTT	CASSLDFGTPSGELFF	TRBV5-1	TRBJ2-2	.	.
TGTGCCAGCAGCGTAGATGGCGGGGGGGAGACCCAGTACTTC	CASSVDGGGETQYF	TRBV9	TRBJ2-5	.	TRBD2
TGTGCCAGCAGCTTAGGCGGGGCAGAGCAAGAGACCCAGTACTTC	CASSLGGAEQETQYF	TRBV7-7	TRBJ2-5	.	.
TGCGCCAGCAGCCAAGCGTCCCGGGTCCCGCCCCAGCATTTT	CASSQASRVPPQHF	TRBV4-1	TRBJ1-5	.	.
TGTGCCAGCAGCCCTGGACTAGCGGGGGGAGCTGGGGAGACCCAGTACTTC	CASSPGLAGGAGETQYF	TRBV7-8	TRBJ2-5	once	TRBD2
TGTGCCAGCAGCCAAGCGGAAGGGACAGGGTGTACCTTC	CASSQAEGTGCTF	TRBV4-2	TRBJ1-2	.	TRBD1
TGTGCCAGCAGTAAGGGGGAAACCGCCTACGAGCAGTACTTC	CASSKGETAYEQYF	TRBV3-1/TRBV3-2	TRBJ2-7	.	.
TGTGCCAGCACCCTTGTCGGCGGTTTTGAGCAGTTCTTC	CASTLVGGFEQFF	TRBV12-3/TRBV12-4	TRBJ2-1	.	.
TGTGCCAGCAGTTACTCGGAGGGGTTTAATGGCTACACCTTC	CASSYSEGFNGYTF	TRBV6-5	TRBJ1-2	.	.
TGTGCCACCATAGCAGGGTTAGGGGAAAAACTGTTTTTT	CATIAGLGEKLFF	TRBV6-5	TRBJ1-4	.	.
TGCGCCAGCAGCCAAGATCTCTCTATCCACGAGCAGTACTTC	CASSQDLSIHEQYF	TRBV4-1	TRBJ2-7	.	.
TGTGCCAGCAGCTTAGCGGAGAGGCTGCATGGCTACACCTTC	CASSLAERLHGYTF	TRBV7-2	TRBJ1-2	.	.
TGTGCCAGCAGCCCCCTTAGGGGGGGGTTTCCAGATACGCAGTATTTT	CASSPLRGGFPDTQYF	TRBV7-2	TRBJ2-3	.	.
TGTGCCAGCAGTTATATCGGGGGGACGACTGAAGCTTTCTTT	CASSYIGGTTEAFF	TRBV6-6	TRBJ1-1	.	.
TGCGCCAGCAGCTTGGTCGGTAGCGGAGGGGCGACAGATACGCAGTATTTT	CASSLVGSGGATDTQYF	TRBV5-1	TRBJ2-3	.	.
TGTGCCAGTAGTATGGGGGAACAGGGGATGAACACTGAAGCTTTCTTT	CASSMGEQGMNTEAFF	TRBV19	TRBJ1-1	.	TRBD1
TGTGCCAGCAGGACAAGACAGGGGAGCACTGAAGCTTTCTTT	CASRTRQGSTEAFF	TRBV6-6	TRBJ1-1	.	TRBD1
TGCAGCGTTAACGGGGGAAGCTCCTACGAGCAGTACTTC	CSVNGGSSYEQYF	TRBV29-1	TRBJ2-7	.	.
TGTGCCAGCAGCTTGGGAGGGACAGGAGTCAACTATGGCTACACCTTC	CASSLGGTGVNYGYTF	TRBV5-4	TRBJ1-2	.	TRBD1
TGTGCCAGTAGTACTGAGGGGGCGGGTGAGCAGTTCTTC	CASSTEGAGEQFF	TRBV19	TRBJ2-1	.	TRBD1
TGTGCCAGCAGCCAAGGACGGGGGGGCCAAGAGACCCAGTACTTC	CASSQGRGGQETQYF	TRBV4-2	TRBJ2-5	.	TRBD2
TGTGCCAGCAGCTTAACTAGCGGCACCTACAATGAGCAGTTCTTC	CASSLTSGTYNEQFF	TRBV11-2	TRBJ2-1	.	TRBD2
TGTGCTCTCAAAGGGGGCGGGAATCAGCCCCAGCATTTT	CALKGGGNQPQHF	TRBV6-8	TRBJ1-5	.	TRBD1
TGCAGCGTAAAGCGGGGGCAAAATTACGAGCAGTACTTC	CSVKRGQNYEQYF	TRBV29-1	TRBJ2-7	once	TRBD2
TGTGCCAGCAGCTCGGGACTAGCGATGGAGACCCAGTACTTC	CASSSGLAMETQYF	TRBV7-2	TRBJ2-5	.	TRBD2
TGTGCCTGGAGTGCGTCCGGTTTGGGAGCTGAAGCTTTCTTT	CAWSASGLGAEAFF	TRBV30	TRBJ1-1	few	.
TGCGCCAGCAGCCCAACTAGGACAGGGGAGTACGGAAACACCATATATTTT	CASSPTRTGEYGNTIYF	TRBV5-1	TRBJ1-3	.	TRBD1
TGTGCCAGCAGCTCTTCGAGCACCTACGAGCAGTACTTC	CASSSSSTYEQYF	TRBV7-9	TRBJ2-7	.	.
TGTGCCAGCAGCGTAGAATGGGGAGGCGAGCAGTACTTC	CASSVEWGGEQYF	TRBV9	TRBJ2-7	.	.
TGTGCCAGCAGACCACACCAACAAACTGAAGCTTTCTTT	CASRPHQQTEAFF	TRBV6-5	TRBJ1-1	.	.
TGTGCCAGCTCACCGGACAGGAGTGAACATGGCTACACCTTC	CASSPDRSEHGYTF	TRBV18	TRBJ1-2	.	TRBD1
TGCGCCAGCAGTGAAGGACCCTACAGGGGCGATACTGGGAATGAGCAGTTCTTC	CASSEGPYRGDTGNEQFF	TRBV10-1	TRBJ2-1	.	TRBD1
TGTGCCTGGACCTACTGGTTGAGCAACACTGAAGCTTTCTTT	CAWTYWLSNTEAFF	TRBV30	TRBJ1-1	.	.